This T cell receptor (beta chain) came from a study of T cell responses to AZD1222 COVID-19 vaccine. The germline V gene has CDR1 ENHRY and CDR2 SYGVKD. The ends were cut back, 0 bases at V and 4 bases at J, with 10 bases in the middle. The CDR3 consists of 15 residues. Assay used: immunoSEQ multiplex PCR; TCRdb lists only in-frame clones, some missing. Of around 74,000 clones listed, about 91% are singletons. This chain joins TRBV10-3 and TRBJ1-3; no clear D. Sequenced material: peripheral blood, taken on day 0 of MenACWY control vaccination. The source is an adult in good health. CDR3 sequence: CAISESMARGNTIYF. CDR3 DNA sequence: TGTGCCATCAGTGAGTCGATGGCCCGAGGAAACACCATATATTTT.